This T cell receptor beta chain emerged from a study of molecular identifiers for immune sequencing clone quantification. Whole-study results and caveats: Clonotypes topping 20 RNA copies carried over 97% of effector molecules but under 1% of naive ones. Shared barcodes on identical TCR molecules could underestimate the sizes of highly expanded clones.

Ten or more counts support this clonotype. What it binds is unknown. The J segment lost 2 bases and the V segment lost 4 bases, leaving 8 bases of the junction unmatched. CDR1 LGHNA and CDR2 YSLEER come from the germline V gene. The CDR3 has 18 residues. It was with previously described methods and listed TCR primers that bulk TCR libraries were made. TCRdb re-called the PCR reads with MiXCR, one entry per CDR3 protein. The top ten clones hold approximately 0.75% of a sample with hundreds of thousands of distinct CDR3 sequences, around 25% of them seen once. Sequencing was carried out using naive CD8+ T cells from blood, with Jurkat cell RNA spiked in. Subset of the sample: FACS-sorted CD8+CD4-CCR7+CD45RA+ naive T cells. This chain uses TRBV4-3 with TRBJ2-3; 14 nucleotides line up with TRBD2. This sequence originates from a human donor in good health. Some libraries in this study had Jurkat cell RNA spiked in. Here the CDR3 DNA reads TGCGCCAGCAGCCCCGACGGACTAGCGGGAGGACCCACAGATACGCAGTATTTT. Its protein product is CASSPDGLAGGPTDTQYF.